What follows are 13 T cell receptor beta chains derived from one specimen sequenced in a study of CD8 T cells in Susac syndrome. The authors reverse transcribed about 0.5 to 1 ug RNA with random hexamers. One entry per CDR3 protein results from TCRdb running MiXCR on the immunoSEQ multiplex PCR reads. The sample includes more than 150,000 distinct CDR3 sequences, just under 95% seen only once; the top ten take roughly 0.21%. Sequenced sample: CD8+ T cells from PBMCs. These receptors were collected from a human donor with multiple sclerosis.

This chain connects TRBV9 to TRBJ1-3, with D possibly TRBD1 on 6 matching bases. The CDR3 extends over 15 amino acids. Germline V gene lookup returns CDR1 SGDLS and CDR2 YYNGEE. V was pared by 3 bases and J by 0 bases, with 10 bases between. CDR3 DNA sequence: TGTGCCAGCAGCGGAAGGACAGCCTCTGGAAACACCATATATTTT. Protein product: CASSGRTASGNTIYF.

The chain uses TRBV29-1 and TRBJ2-1; the D gene is possibly TRBD1 (6 bases). Trimming removed 5 bases at V and 8 bases at J, with 7 bases between. Germline V CDR1 and CDR2: SQVTM, ANQGSEA. The CDR3 totals 10 residues. This chain's CDR3 is CSVRQDEQFF. The CDR3 coding sequence is TGCAGCGTTCGACAGGATGAGCAGTTCTTC.

The chain combines TRBV9 with TRBJ2-3, with 9 bases aligning to TRBD1. Germline V gene data show CDR1 as SGDLS and CDR2 as YYNGEE. Trimming took 0 bases from V and 3 from J; bases not matched to a gene: 2. The CDR3 has 15 residues. The CDR3 loop is CASSVEGQGTDTQYF. The CDR3, as DNA: TGTGCCAGCAGCGTAGAGGGACAGGGAACAGATACGCAGTATTTT. Variable domain in full (rest from reference TRBV9 and TRBJ2-3): DSGVTQTPKHLITATGQRVTLRCSPRSGDLSVYWYQQSLDQGLQFLIQYYNGEERAKGNILERFSAQQFPDLHSELNLSSLELGDSALYFCASSVEGQGTDTQYFGPGTRLTVL.

The chain's CDR3 is CSVVRANTEAFF. DNA for the CDR3: TGCAGCGTTGTGAGGGCGAACACTGAAGCTTTCTTT. This chain uses TRBV29-1 with TRBJ1-1, with D unresolved. Germline assignment: CDR1 SQVTM and CDR2 ANQGSEA. The V gene lost 4 bases and the J gene lost 1 base, with 7 bases spanning the gap. The CDR3 spans 12 residues.

The chain combines TRBV12-5 with TRBJ2-1; no reliable D call. The CDR3 covers 12 residues. Germline loops: CDR1 LGHNT, CDR2 FRNRAP. V lost 1 base and J 4 bases, leaving 2 bases between the germline ends. CDR3 region: CASGLAYNEQFF. The DNA for the CDR3 is TGTGCTAGTGGTTTGGCATACAATGAGCAGTTCTTC.

The chain joins TRBV29-1 to TRBJ2-1; possibly TRBD1 or TRBD2 for D (5 bases each). V gave up 7 bases and J gave up 6 bases, with 19 bases separating them. The CDR3 totals 14 residues. Germline V gene data show CDR1 as SQVTM and CDR2 as ANQGSEA. The CDR3 reads CSAQLGIGANEQFF. For the CDR3, the DNA is TGCAGCGCTCAATTAGGGATCGGGGCCAATGAGCAGTTCTTC.

CDR3 sequence: CSALPERDTQYF. Here the CDR3 DNA reads TGCAGTGCCCTACCCGAAAGAGATACGCAGTATTTT. The chain links TRBV20-1 to TRBJ2-3; D unresolved. Trimming removed 6 bases at V and 5 bases at J, with 12 bases between. CDR1 is DFQATT, CDR2 SNEGSKA, per germline (reference sequence). This CDR3 has 12 residues.

The V gene is TRBV28, the J gene TRBJ2-1, with a possible D match to TRBD2 (6 bases). V was cut by 2 bases and J by 0 bases, with 11 bases left in between. The CDR3 runs 16 residues. CDR1 is MDHEN, CDR2 SYDVKM, per germline. In DNA form, the CDR3 reads TGTGCCAGCAGTTTACTCGCGGGGAGCTCCTACAATGAGCAGTTCTTC. It codes for CASSLLAGSSYNEQFF.

Points on this clonotype: The junction differs from germline at one of its ends, possibly a read error. This chain uses TRBV6-6 with TRBJ1-1, with 11 bases matching TRBD1. This CDR3 is built from 13 residues. The germline gives CDR1 MNHNY, CDR2 SVGAGI (reference sequence). CDR3 sequence: CASSPGQGARGLF. The CDR3 nucleotides read TGTGCCAGCAGCCCTGGACAGGGGGCGCGGGGTCTCTTT.

The chain joins TRBV30 to TRBJ1-1; D might be TRBD1 (5 bases). Germline V gives CDR1 GTSNPN, CDR2 SVGIG (reference sequence). This CDR3 has 14 amino acids. The V and J ends lost 4 bases and 1 base respectively, with 13 bases between them. The CDR3 sequence: CAWTRPTENTEAFF. CDR3 nucleotide sequence: TGTGCCTGGACTCGCCCGACAGAGAACACTGAAGCTTTCTTT.

The chain is built from TRBV28 and TRBJ1-1, with D perhaps matching TRBD1 (5 bases). The CDR3 is 15 amino acids. Trimming removed 2 bases at V and 6 bases at J, with 16 bases between. Germline loops: CDR1 MDHEN, CDR2 SYDVKM. This CDR3 is CASSLGVKGSPEAFF. The CDR3 DNA reads as TGTGCCAGCAGTTTAGGGGTAAAGGGGAGCCCTGAAGCTTTCTTT. Drawing the rest from reference TRBV28 and TRBJ1-1, the complete variable domain is DVKVTQSSRYLVKRTGEKVFLECVQDMDHENMFWYRQDPGLGLRLIYFSYDVKMKEKGDIPEGYSVSREKKERFSLILESASTNQTSMYLCASSLGVKGSPEAFFGQGTRLTVV.

This chain joins TRBV29-1 and TRBJ1-1; TRBD1 matches 10 bases. Trimming at V came to 3 bases and at J to 0 bases, leaving 10 bases not matched to a gene. CDR1 and CDR2 (germline): SQVTM, ANQGSEA. The CDR3 totals 17 residues. The CDR3 DNA reads as TGCAGCGTTGACCAGACGGGACAGGGGAGCATGAACACTGAAGCTTTCTTT. This codes for CSVDQTGQGSMNTEAFF. Supplemented by reference TRBV29-1 and TRBJ1-1, the full variable domain reads SAVISQKPSRDICQRGTSLTIQCQVDSQVTMMFWYRQQPGQSLTLIATANQGSEATYESGFVIDKFPISRPNLTFSTLTVSNMSPEDSSIYLCSVDQTGQGSMNTEAFFGQGTRLTVV.

V is TRBV29-1 and J is TRBJ1-2; TRBD1 agrees at 7 bases. V lost 6 bases and J lost 5; bases outside the gene matches: 18. The CDR3 is made up of 16 amino acids. The germline CDR1 and CDR2 sequences are SQVTM and ANQGSEA. Written as DNA, the CDR3 is TGCAGCGTATACGGGACAGTGGGAAAACGGGGGTATGGCTACACCTTC. It is translated as CSVYGTVGKRGYGYTF. The full variable domain, in which reference TRBV29-1 and TRBJ1-2 provide the parts outside the CDR3, is SAVISQKPSRDICQRGTSLTIQCQVDSQVTMMFWYRQQPGQSLTLIATANQGSEATYESGFVIDKFPISRPNLTFSTLTVSNMSPEDSSIYLCSVYGTVGKRGYGYTFGSGTRLTVV.